The clone carrying this TCR beta chain was recorded only once. The antigen remains undetermined. Enrolled patients, whose metastatic non-small-cell lung cancer was chemo-refractory, received focal radiation plus CTLA-4 blockade with ipilimumab. The method was immunoSEQ multiplex PCR; TCRdb's version includes in-frame clones alone and lacks a portion of them. The sample shows around 43,000 clones, roughly 75% of them seen only once. This sample is drawn from a study of radiotherapy plus CTLA-4 blockade in lung cancer. The CDR3 length is 17 residues. J lost 3 bases, V lost 4 bases, and 6 bases had no gene match. Per the germline V gene, CDR1 is KGHSH and CDR2 is LQKENI. Whole-study results and caveats: There was expansion of tumor-derived TCR clones in blood after radiotherapy plus ipilimumab. Per reports, early blood T cell clone dynamics, plus interferon-beta, forecast response most strongly.

This sequence was found in a human donor with non-small cell lung cancer who had stable disease on radiotherapy plus ipilimumab. This chain uses TRBV18 with TRBJ2-6; 10 bases are shared with TRBD1. Sequencing was performed on peripheral blood, taken from a patient treated with radiotherapy plus ipilimumab. CDR3 nucleotides: TGTGCCAGCTCACGGGGACAGGGGAATAGTGGGGCCAACGTCCTGACTTTC. Translation: CASSRGQGNSGANVLTF. The full variable domain, with the rest looked up from reference TRBV18 and TRBJ2-6, is NAGVMQNPRHLVRRRGQEARLRCSPMKGHSHVYWYRQLPEEGLKFMVYLQKENIIDESGMPKERFSAEFPKEGPSILRIQQVVRGDSAAYFCASSRGQGNSGANVLTFGAGSRLTVL.